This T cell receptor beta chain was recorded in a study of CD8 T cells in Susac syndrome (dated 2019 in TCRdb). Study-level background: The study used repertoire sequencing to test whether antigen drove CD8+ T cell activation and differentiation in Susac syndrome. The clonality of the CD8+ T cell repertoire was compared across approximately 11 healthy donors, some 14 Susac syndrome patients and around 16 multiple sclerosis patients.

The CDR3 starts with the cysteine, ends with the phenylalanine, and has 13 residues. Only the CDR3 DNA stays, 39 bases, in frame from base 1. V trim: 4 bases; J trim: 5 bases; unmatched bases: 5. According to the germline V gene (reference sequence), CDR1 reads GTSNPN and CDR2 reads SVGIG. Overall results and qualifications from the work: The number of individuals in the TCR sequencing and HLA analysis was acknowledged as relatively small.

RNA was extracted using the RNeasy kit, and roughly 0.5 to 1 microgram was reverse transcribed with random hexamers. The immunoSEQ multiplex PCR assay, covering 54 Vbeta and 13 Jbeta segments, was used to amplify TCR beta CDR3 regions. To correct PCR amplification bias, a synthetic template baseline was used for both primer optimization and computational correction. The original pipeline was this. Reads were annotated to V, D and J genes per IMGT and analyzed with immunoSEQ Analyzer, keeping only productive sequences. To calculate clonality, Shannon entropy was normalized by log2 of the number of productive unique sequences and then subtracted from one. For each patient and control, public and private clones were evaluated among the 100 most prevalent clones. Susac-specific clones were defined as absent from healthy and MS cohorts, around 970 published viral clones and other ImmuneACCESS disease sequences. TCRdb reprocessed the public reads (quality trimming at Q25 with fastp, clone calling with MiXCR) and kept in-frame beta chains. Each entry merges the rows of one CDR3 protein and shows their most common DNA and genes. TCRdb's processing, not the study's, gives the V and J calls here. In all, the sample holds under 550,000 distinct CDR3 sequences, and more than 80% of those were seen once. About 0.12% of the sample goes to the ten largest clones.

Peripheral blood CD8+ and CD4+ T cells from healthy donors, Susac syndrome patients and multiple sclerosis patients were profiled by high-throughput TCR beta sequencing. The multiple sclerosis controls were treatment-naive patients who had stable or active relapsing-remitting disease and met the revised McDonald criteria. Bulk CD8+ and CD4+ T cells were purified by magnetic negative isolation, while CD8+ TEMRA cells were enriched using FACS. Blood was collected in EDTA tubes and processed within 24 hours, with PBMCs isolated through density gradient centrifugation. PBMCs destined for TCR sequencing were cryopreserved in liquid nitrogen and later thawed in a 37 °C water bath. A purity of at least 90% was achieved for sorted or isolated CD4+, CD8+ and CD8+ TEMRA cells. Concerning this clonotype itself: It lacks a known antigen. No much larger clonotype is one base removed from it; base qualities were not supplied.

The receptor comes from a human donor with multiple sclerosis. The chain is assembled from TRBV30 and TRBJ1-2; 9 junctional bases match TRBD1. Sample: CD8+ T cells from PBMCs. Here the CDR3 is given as CAWNPGTGYGYTF. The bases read TGTGCCTGGAACCCCGGGACAGGGTATGGCTACACCTTC.